The 29 T cell receptor beta chains in this list originate from one sample, sequenced in a study of CD8 T cells in ankylosing spondylitis. TCRdb reanalysed the 5' RACE reads using MiXCR and keeps one entry per CDR3 protein. This table has 150,000 to 200,000 distinct CDR3 sequences, about 17% appearing once. Sequencing used blood, either unsorted or a sorted T cell fraction (not recorded which). The receptors stem from a male donor with ankylosing spondylitis or in good health (not recorded which).

The V gene is TRBV7-1, the J gene TRBJ2-1; D call uncertain. TRBV7-1 has ORF status, its function being uncertain. The CDR3 loop spans 13 amino acids. V was shortened by 5 bases and J by 9 bases, with 14 bases between the two germline ends. DNA for the CDR3: TGTGCCAGCAGCCTCAGTCCTGCAATTGAGCAGTTCTTC. Translation: CASSLSPAIEQFF.

This chain connects TRBV20-1 to TRBJ2-7; 10 nucleotides line up with TRBD2. CDR1 and CDR2 from the germline V gene are DFQATT and SNEGSKA (reference sequence). This CDR3 region has 16 residues. V lost 4 bases, J lost 1 base, and 10 bases stayed unmatched. This chain's CDR3 is CSAIGTSGVLSYEQYF. The CDR3 bases are TGCAGTGCTATCGGAACTAGCGGGGTTTTATCCTACGAGCAGTACTTC.

The chain links TRBV2 to TRBJ2-2, with D hard to call. V was pared by 8 bases and J by 1 base, with 5 bases between. Germline V gene data show CDR1 as SNHLY and CDR2 as FYNNEI. The CDR3 has 12 residues. CDR3 bases: TGTGCCAGCGGCGGGAACACCGGGGAGCTGTTTTTT. Amino acid sequence: CASGGNTGELFF.

This clonotype appeared a few times. The CDR3 here is CASSQGGSTDTQYF. CDR3 DNA: TGTGCCAGCAGCCAAGGGGGCAGCACAGATACGCAGTATTTT. The genes are TRBV4-2 and TRBJ2-3, with TRBD1 as a possible D gene (5 bases). Trimming shortened V by 1 base and J by 0 bases, and 5 bases separated the two germline ends. Per the germline V gene, CDR1 is LGHNA and CDR2 is YNFKEQ. The CDR3 is 14 amino acids.

This clonotype was found a few times. The chain combines TRBV5-1 with TRBJ2-7; 9 bases align to TRBD1. The CDR3 spans 15 residues. V was clipped by 4 bases and J by 4 bases; unmatched bases: 9. Germline V CDR1 and CDR2: SGHRS, YFSETQ. DNA of the CDR3: TGCGCCAGCAGCCCCCGAACAGGGGGCGATTACGAGCAGTACTTC. This translates into CASSPRTGGDYEQYF.

The chain is built from TRBV20-1 and TRBJ1-4, with TRBD1 matching over 7 bases. The CDR3 consists of 13 residues. Germline CDR1 is DFQATT and CDR2 is SNEGSKA (reference sequence). V was clipped by 6 bases and J by 3 bases; unmatched bases: 4. The CDR3 loop is CSASDRANEKLFF. For the CDR3, the DNA is TGCAGTGCCTCCGACAGGGCTAATGAAAAACTGTTTTTT.

This clonotype was recorded many times. The chain combines TRBV2 with TRBJ2-1; D might be TRBD1 (6 bases). The germline CDR1 and CDR2 sequences are SNHLY and FYNNEI. This CDR3 is built from 14 residues. Between the trimmed V and J ends, which lost 4 bases and 6 bases, there was a span of 13 bases. The CDR3 bases are TGTGCCAGCAGTGTAGAGGCAGGGGTCAATGAGCAGTTCTTC. Its translation is CASSVEAGVNEQFF.

A few counts support this clonotype. This chain uses TRBV20-1 with TRBJ2-5; TRBD2 matches at 11 bases. Germline V gene lookup returns CDR1 DFQATT and CDR2 SNEGSKA (reference sequence). CDR3 size: 17 residues. V lost 0 bases and J lost 0; bases outside the gene matches: 6. This chain's CDR3 is CSARDASGRTYQETQYF. CDR3 nucleotide sequence: TGCAGTGCTAGAGACGCTAGCGGGAGGACGTACCAAGAGACCCAGTACTTC.

This clonotype was recorded a few times. V gene TRBV5-1 combines with J gene TRBJ2-7, with TRBD1 identical over 7 bases. Germline trimming cut 4 bases from V and 1 base from J; bases unmatched to any gene: 2. Germline V gene lookup returns CDR1 SGHRS and CDR2 YFSETQ. CDR3 length equals 13 residues. Written as DNA, the CDR3 is TGCGCCAGCAGCCCGGGACAGTCCTACGAGCAGTACTTC. Protein product: CASSPGQSYEQYF.

This clonotype was seen a handful of times. This chain joins TRBV3-1 and TRBJ2-4; TRBD2 matches at 13 bases. The V gene's germline CDR1 is LGHDT and CDR2 YNNKEL (reference sequence). With 4 bases clipped from V and 1 base from J, the junction kept 10 bases outside the gene matches. CDR3 length: 19 residues. The CDR3 DNA sequence: TGTGCCAGCAGCCCCCGGACTAGCGGGAGATTGGTGGCCAAAAACATTCAGTACTTC. Translated, it gives CASSPRTSGRLVAKNIQYF.

This clonotype was recorded many times. V and J are TRBV5-1 and TRBJ2-1, with D hard to call. The germline V gene encodes CDR1 SGHRS and CDR2 YFSETQ. This CDR3 comprises 13 residues. The V gene lost 3 bases and the J gene lost 6 bases, with 10 bases spanning the gap. CDR3 coding DNA: TGCGCCAGCAGCTACCGTTCGGCCAATGAGCAGTTCTTC. Amino acids: CASSYRSANEQFF.

This clonotype was counted many times. This chain uses TRBV5-1 with TRBJ1-4, with D possibly being TRBD1 (5 bases). Looked up from germline, CDR1 is SGHRS and CDR2 is YFSETQ. Deletions cut 0 bases from V and 8 bases from J, with 11 bases between. CDR3 length equals 14 residues. CDR3 sequence reads: CASSLEQAGEKLFF. Here the CDR3 DNA reads TGCGCCAGCAGCTTGGAACAGGCGGGGGAAAAACTGTTTTTT.

This clonotype was detected only a few times. The chain joins TRBV5-1 to TRBJ1-1; D gene uncertain. V lost 6 bases to trimming and J lost 2 bases, with 11 bases between them. CDR1 is SGHRS and CDR2 is YFSETQ in the germline V gene. The CDR3 loop spans 13 amino acids. CDR3 amino acids: CASNLRRNTEAFF. The CDR3 nucleotides read TGCGCCAGCAATCTGCGGAGAAACACTGAAGCTTTCTTT.

The table lists this clonotype with many counts. This chain connects TRBV20-1 to TRBJ2-2; D could derive from TRBD1 or TRBD2 (5 bases each). The CDR3 runs to 14 residues. Germline V lookup: CDR1 DFQATT, CDR2 SNEGSKA (reference sequence). V lost 5 bases and J 7 bases, leaving 17 bases between the germline ends. This CDR3 reads CSAAPGTTGGELFF. The CDR3 DNA reads as TGCAGTGCTGCTCCCGGGACCACGGGCGGGGAGCTGTTTTTT.

In this sample, this clonotype turned up many times. This chain connects TRBV20-1 to TRBJ1-1; 8 bases map to TRBD1. This CDR3 has 13 amino acids. The junction had 8 bases not matched to a gene; V was cut back by 6 bases and J by 5 bases. Germline assignment: CDR1 DFQATT and CDR2 SNEGSKA (reference sequence). This chain's CDR3 is CSAQGARGTEAFF. The CDR3 coding sequence is TGCAGTGCCCAGGGGGCAAGAGGAACTGAAGCTTTCTTT.

This clonotype has at least ten counts. V is TRBV5-1 and J is TRBJ2-3; no reliable D call. Looked up from germline, CDR1 is SGHRS and CDR2 is YFSETQ. V dropped 0 bases and J dropped 2 bases, with 7 bases sitting between them. The CDR3 loop spans 14 amino acids. The CDR3 nucleotides are TGCGCCAGCAGCTTGGAGGGTATCACAGATACGCAGTATTTT. Encoded protein: CASSLEGITDTQYF.

This clonotype showed up just a few times. The genes are TRBV11-2 and TRBJ2-1; 9 bases fit TRBD1. From germline, CDR1 is SGHAT and CDR2 FQNNGV. V was pared by 7 bases and J by 0 bases, with 4 bases of the junction left unmatched. This CDR3 contains 15 residues. The CDR3 loop reads CASISTGGSYNEQFF. CDR3 sequence (DNA): TGTGCCAGCATCTCGACAGGGGGCTCCTACAATGAGCAGTTCTTC. Full variable domain (remainder filled in from reference TRBV11-2 and TRBJ2-1): EAGVAQSPRYKIIEKRQSVAFWCNPISGHATLYWYQQILGQGPKLLIQFQNNGVVDDSQLPKDRFSAERLKGVDSTLKIQPAKLEDSAVYLCASISTGGSYNEQFFGPGTRLTVL.

This clonotype was seen ten or more times. The chain employs TRBV5-5 and TRBJ1-1; possible D gene TRBD1, 6 bases. The CDR3 runs 14 residues. Trimming removed 0 bases from V and 0 bases from J, with 6 bases in between. Germline values: CDR1 SGHKS, CDR2 YYEKEE (reference sequence). The CDR3 nucleotides are TGTGCCAGCAGCTTGGGACAGGTGAACACTGAAGCTTTCTTT. Translating gives CASSLGQVNTEAFF.

This clonotype was picked up many times. This chain uses TRBV7-9 with TRBJ2-1, with D possibly being TRBD1 (5 bases). The germline V and J ends were trimmed by 3 bases and 5 bases, with 8 bases remaining between them. The CDR3 loop spans 13 amino acids. CDR1 SEHNR and CDR2 FQNEAQ come from the germline V gene (reference sequence). CDR3 loop: CASSFTGHNEQFF. CDR3 coding DNA: TGTGCCAGCAGCTTTACAGGCCACAATGAGCAGTTCTTC.

This clonotype was recorded at least ten times. The gene calls are TRBV4-1 and TRBJ1-1; 7 positions agree with TRBD1. The CDR3 is 15 residues long. The V gene's germline CDR1 is MGHRA and CDR2 YSYEKL. V shed 5 bases and J 3 bases; nucleotides not matched to a gene: 9. The CDR3 DNA reads TGCGCCAGCAGCAGGGGGCCGGTTGGGGACACTGAAGCTTTCTTT. This translates into CASSRGPVGDTEAFF.

The chain has TRBV7-8 and TRBJ1-3; a weak D match, TRBD1 (5 bases). Trimming cost V 2 bases and J 3 bases, with 17 bases left between them. Germline lookup yields CDR1 SGHVS and CDR2 FQNEAQ. The CDR3 covers 17 residues. CDR3 sequence: CASSLMSPRVDGNTIYF. The CDR3 region has the DNA TGTGCCAGCAGCTTAATGTCTCCCAGGGTGGATGGAAACACCATATATTTT.

The V and J genes are TRBV7-9 and TRBJ1-2, with TRBD1 matching 9 bases. Trimming cost V 1 base and J 4 bases; bases outside gene matches: 10. Germline lookup yields CDR1 SEHNR and CDR2 FQNEAQ (reference sequence). CDR3 length: 17 residues. In nucleotides, the CDR3 is TGTGCCAGCAGCTTAGGTCGTACAGGGGGCGCCGGCTATGGCTACACCTTC. Residues: CASSLGRTGGAGYGYTF.

In its sample, this clonotype was seen many times. The V call is TRBV20-1, the J call TRBJ1-5; 8 bases align to TRBD1. Germline CDR1 reads DFQATT; CDR2 reads SNEGSKA (reference sequence). Trimming took 6 bases from V and 4 from J; bases not matched to a gene: 8. The CDR3 loop spans 14 amino acids. The CDR3 loop reads CSAWTGIGNQPQHF. The CDR3 DNA follows: TGCAGTGCCTGGACAGGGATCGGGAATCAGCCCCAGCATTTT.

The V call is TRBV28, the J call TRBJ2-5; 7 bases align to TRBD1. Trimming removed 2 bases from V and 3 bases from J; junction bases left unmatched: 6. The CDR3 is 15 residues long. From germline, CDR1 is MDHEN and CDR2 SYDVKM. The CDR3 sequence is CASSLMGTVEETQYF. As DNA, the CDR3 is TGTGCCAGCAGTTTAATGGGGACAGTTGAAGAGACCCAGTACTTC.

This clonotype appeared many times. The J gene is TRBJ2-2, the V gene TRBV5-1, with a tentative D call TRBD1 (5 bases). The germline V gene has CDR1 SGHRS and CDR2 YFSETQ. This CDR3 has 16 residues. Trimming removed 0 bases from V and 4 bases from J, with 13 bases in between. CDR3 bases: TGCGCCAGCAGCTTGGAGGGGCCTACTGGCACCGGGGAGCTGTTTTTT. As protein: CASSLEGPTGTGELFF.

The DNA for the CDR3 is TGTGCCAGCAGTTTAGGACTAGATCTTGAGCAGTTCTTC. It encodes CASSLGLDLEQFF. The chain employs TRBV28 and TRBJ2-1; 7 bases fit TRBD2. The CDR3 runs 13 residues. The germline gives CDR1 MDHEN, CDR2 SYDVKM. V dropped 2 bases and J dropped 9; count of bases not matched to a gene: 4.

In this sample, this clonotype turned up many times. The rearrangement joins TRBV15 to TRBJ2-1, with D possibly being TRBD2 (5 bases). In germline, CDR1 is LNHNV, CDR2 YYDKDF (reference sequence). The ends were cut back, 0 bases at V and 0 bases at J, with 12 bases in the middle. CDR3 length: 17 residues. The CDR3 DNA is TGTGCCACCAGCAGAGATGGACTTTCGAGCTCCTACAATGAGCAGTTCTTC. This encodes CATSRDGLSSSYNEQFF.

This clonotype was seen at least ten times. The CDR3 spells CSASHTEAFF. For the CDR3, the DNA is TGCAGTGCTAGCCATACGGAAGCTTTCTTT. This chain links TRBV20-1 with TRBJ1-1; D is unclear. The germline CDR1 and CDR2 sequences are DFQATT and SNEGSKA (reference sequence). This CDR3 has 10 amino acids. V dropped 3 bases and J dropped 8 bases, with 7 bases sitting between them.

This sequence joins TRBV20-1 and TRBJ1-1; maybe TRBD1 (5 bases). CDR1 and CDR2 (germline): DFQATT, SNEGSKA (reference sequence). The CDR3 extends over 14 amino acids. V lost 6 bases and J lost 4, with 18 bases in between. Here the CDR3 DNA reads TGCAGTGCAAAGAGGGGCCCGGAGGGCACTGAAGCTTTCTTT. This encodes CSAKRGPEGTEAFF.